This TCR beta chain was sequenced during a study of shared T cell receptors in the human thymus (dated by TCRdb to the early 2020s). About the investigation overall: The study investigated the way shared, self-reactive T-cell receptor alpha chains are produced in the human thymus.

Receptor amplification or capture employed the immunoSEQ multiplex PCR assay. Imported from immuneACCESS, the table was reduced by TCRdb to in-frame sequences with V and J called. These copies leave out some clones; in studies compared against another copy, an unresolved V gene accounts for under half, and the cause of the remainder is not known. Within this sample are 630,000 or so clones, with around 87% of them counted one time only. About 0.0094% of the sample is held by the ten biggest clonotypes. Concerning this clone itself: The antigen it binds to is not known. Per-base quality was not reported, and no clone a single base away is much larger than it.

V loses 0 bases at its end and J loses 4 bases; junction bases beyond the gene matches: 4. The germline V gene (reference sequence) gives CDR1 as SGHNT and CDR2 as YYREEE. Inclusive of the bounding cysteine and phenylalanine, the CDR3 is 17 residues long. Only CDR3 DNA remains: 51 bases, in frame from the first base. These same data were also listed under a study on human thymus T cells. The second study's authors report: The donors were immunologically healthy infants in Finland who had open corrective cardiac surgery for congenital heart defects. Thymus tissue was collected as surgical resects that were removed during corrective cardiac surgery. Biased V and J gene segment usage appeared to be present in both thymic and peripheral blood repertoires. According to the related research, thymic TCR repertoires were highly overlapping among unrelated individuals. The study described the TCR alpha and beta repertoires in fewer than 10 infant thymus samples and a handful of matching peripheral blood samples. The cohort included more than 5 male and a couple of female infants, with donor ages spanning 7 to 244 days. Thymocytes were mechanically released from the tissue and were stored as pellets of about 9-33 million cells at -70 degrees C. A QIAsymphony instrument was used to extract genomic DNA from frozen cell pellets. The immunoSEQ multiplex PCR assay was used to amplify the TCRB and TCRAD loci from a standardized quantity of quality-controlled genomic DNA. The amplicons covered the V(D)J region and were long enough to include the CDR3 and to identify the V and J genes. Amplicon sequencing was performed on an Illumina platform through the commercial immunoSEQ service. Primer bias and sequencing errors were corrected using previously described methods, and TCRAD and TCRB definitions followed the IMGT database. Analysis of the repertoires was done with immunoSEQ Analyzer 3.0 and VDJTools and included basic statistics, V/J segment usage, diversity estimates, rarefaction and pairwise overlap. To estimate diversity, the Chao1, ChaoE, Efron-Thisted, Shannon and inverse Simpson indices were applied, and diversity was also estimated on datasets down-sampled to the smallest sample. Repertoire overlap was determined by strict matching of CDR3 nucleotide sequence, V gene and J gene, and Jaccard-based multidimensional scaling clustering was applied. On average, around 780,000 unique TCRB clonotypes were obtained from thymus samples, compared with 75,000 to 90,000 from blood samples.

Sequenced input: thymocytes. The V and J genes are TRBV5-4 and TRBJ2-1; the central 13 bases match TRBD2. The receptor was isolated from a boy under three years old with a congenital heart defect. Donor details come from another sample of the same person, matched by shared clones. CDR3 protein: CASSLAATSGGYNEQFF. The base sequence is TGTGCCAGCAGCTTGGCAGCGACTAGCGGGGGGTACAATGAGCAGTTCTTC.